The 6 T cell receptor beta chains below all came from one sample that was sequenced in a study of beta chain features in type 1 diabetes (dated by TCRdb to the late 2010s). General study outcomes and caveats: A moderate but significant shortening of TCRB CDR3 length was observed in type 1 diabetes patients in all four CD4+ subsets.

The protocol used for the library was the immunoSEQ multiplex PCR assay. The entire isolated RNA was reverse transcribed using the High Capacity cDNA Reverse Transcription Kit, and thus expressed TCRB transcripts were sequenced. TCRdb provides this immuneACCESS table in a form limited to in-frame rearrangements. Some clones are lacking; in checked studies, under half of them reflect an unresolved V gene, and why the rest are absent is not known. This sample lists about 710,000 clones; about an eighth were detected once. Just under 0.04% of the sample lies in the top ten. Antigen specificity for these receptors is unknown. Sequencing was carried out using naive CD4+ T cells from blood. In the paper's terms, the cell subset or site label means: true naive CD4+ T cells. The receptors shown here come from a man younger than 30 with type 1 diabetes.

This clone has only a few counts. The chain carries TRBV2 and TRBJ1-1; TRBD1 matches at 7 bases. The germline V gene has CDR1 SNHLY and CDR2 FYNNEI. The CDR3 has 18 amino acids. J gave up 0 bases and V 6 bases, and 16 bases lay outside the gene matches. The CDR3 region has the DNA TGTGCCAGCAGCGGGGACAGCCCGAGAATCTCCATGAACACTGAAGCTTTCTTT. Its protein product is CASSGDSPRISMNTEAFF. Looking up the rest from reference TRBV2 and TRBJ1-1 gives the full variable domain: EPEVTQTPSHQVTQMGQEVILRCVPISNHLYFYWYRQILGQKVEFLVSFYNNEISEKSEIFDDQFSVERPDGSNFTLKIRSTKLEDSAMYFCASSGDSPRISMNTEAFFGQGTRLTVV.

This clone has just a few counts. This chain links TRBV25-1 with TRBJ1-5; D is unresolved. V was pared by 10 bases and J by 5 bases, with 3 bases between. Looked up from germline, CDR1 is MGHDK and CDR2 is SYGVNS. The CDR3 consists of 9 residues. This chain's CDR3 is CATDQPQHF. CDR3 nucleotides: TGTGCCACAGATCAGCCCCAGCATTTT.

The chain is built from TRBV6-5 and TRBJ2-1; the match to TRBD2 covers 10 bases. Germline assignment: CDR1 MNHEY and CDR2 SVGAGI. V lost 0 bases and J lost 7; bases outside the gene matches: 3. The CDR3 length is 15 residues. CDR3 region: CASSYSIAGGNEQFF. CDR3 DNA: TGTGCCAGCAGTTACTCGATAGCGGGAGGTAATGAGCAGTTCTTC.

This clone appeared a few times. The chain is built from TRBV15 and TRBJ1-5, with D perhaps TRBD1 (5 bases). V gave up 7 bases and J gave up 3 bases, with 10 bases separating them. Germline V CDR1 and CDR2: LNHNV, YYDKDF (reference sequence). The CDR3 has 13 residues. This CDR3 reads CATNRGNNQPQHF. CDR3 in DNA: TGTGCCACCAATCGGGGGAACAATCAGCCCCAGCATTTT.

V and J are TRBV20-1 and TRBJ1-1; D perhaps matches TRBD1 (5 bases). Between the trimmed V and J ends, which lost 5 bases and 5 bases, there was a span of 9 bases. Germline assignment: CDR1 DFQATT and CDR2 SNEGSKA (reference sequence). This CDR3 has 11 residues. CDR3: CSAWTQTEAFF. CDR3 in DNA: TGCAGTGCTTGGACACAAACTGAAGCTTTCTTT.

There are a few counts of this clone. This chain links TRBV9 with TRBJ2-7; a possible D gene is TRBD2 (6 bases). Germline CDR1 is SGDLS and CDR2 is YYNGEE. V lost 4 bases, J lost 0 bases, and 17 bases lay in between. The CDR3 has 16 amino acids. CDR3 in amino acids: CASSPAGRSNSYEQYF. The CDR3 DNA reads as TGTGCCAGCAGCCCTGCGGGGCGGAGCAACTCCTACGAGCAGTACTTC. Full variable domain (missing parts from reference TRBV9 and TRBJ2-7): DSGVTQTPKHLITATGQRVTLRCSPRSGDLSVYWYQQSLDQGLQFLIQYYNGEERAKGNILERFSAQQFPDLHSELNLSSLELGDSALYFCASSPAGRSNSYEQYFGPGTRLTVT.